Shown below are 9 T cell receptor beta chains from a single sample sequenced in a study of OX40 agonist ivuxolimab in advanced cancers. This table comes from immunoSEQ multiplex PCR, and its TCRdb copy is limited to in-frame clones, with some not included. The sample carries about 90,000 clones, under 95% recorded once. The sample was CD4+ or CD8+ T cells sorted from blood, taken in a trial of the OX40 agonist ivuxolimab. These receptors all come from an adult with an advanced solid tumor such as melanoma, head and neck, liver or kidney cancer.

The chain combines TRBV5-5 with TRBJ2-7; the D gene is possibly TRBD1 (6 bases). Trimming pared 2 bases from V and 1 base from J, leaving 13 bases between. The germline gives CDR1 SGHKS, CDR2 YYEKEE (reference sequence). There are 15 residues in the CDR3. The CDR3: CASSFGQGNSYEQYF. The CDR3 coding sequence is TGTGCCAGCAGCTTCGGGCAGGGGAATTCCTACGAGCAGTACTTC.

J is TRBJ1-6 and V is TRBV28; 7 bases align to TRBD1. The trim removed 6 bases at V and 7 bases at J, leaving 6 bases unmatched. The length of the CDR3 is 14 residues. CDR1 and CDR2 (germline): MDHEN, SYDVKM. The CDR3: CASRPGTVNSPLHF. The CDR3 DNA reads TGTGCCAGCAGACCCGGGACAGTCAATTCACCCCTCCACTTT.

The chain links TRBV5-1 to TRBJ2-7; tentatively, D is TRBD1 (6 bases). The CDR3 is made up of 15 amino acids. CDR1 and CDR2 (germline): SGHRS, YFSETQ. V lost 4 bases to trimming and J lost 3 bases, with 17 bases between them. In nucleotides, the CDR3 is TGCGCCAGCAGCCCCGGCGGCGGACAGATCTACGAGCAGTACTTC. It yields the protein CASSPGGGQIYEQYF.

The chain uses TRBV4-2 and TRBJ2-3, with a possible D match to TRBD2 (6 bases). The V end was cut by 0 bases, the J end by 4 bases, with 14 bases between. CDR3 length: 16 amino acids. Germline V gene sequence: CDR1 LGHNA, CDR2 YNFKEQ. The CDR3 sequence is CASSQDGGVPADTQYF. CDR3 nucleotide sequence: TGTGCCAGCAGCCAAGACGGGGGAGTCCCAGCAGATACGCAGTATTTT.

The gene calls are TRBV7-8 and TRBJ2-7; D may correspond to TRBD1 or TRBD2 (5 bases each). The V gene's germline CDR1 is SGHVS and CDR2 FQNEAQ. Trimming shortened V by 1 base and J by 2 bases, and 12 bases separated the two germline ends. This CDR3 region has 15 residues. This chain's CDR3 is CASSLVGGFAYEQYF. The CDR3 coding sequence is TGTGCCAGCAGCTTAGTTGGGGGTTTTGCCTACGAGCAGTACTTC. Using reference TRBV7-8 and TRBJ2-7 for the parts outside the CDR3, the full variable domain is GAGVSQSPRYKVAKRGQDVALRCDPISGHVSLFWYQQALGQGPEFLTYFQNEAQLDKSGLPSDRFFAERPEGSVSTLKIQRTQQEDSAVYLCASSLVGGFAYEQYFGPGTRLTVT.

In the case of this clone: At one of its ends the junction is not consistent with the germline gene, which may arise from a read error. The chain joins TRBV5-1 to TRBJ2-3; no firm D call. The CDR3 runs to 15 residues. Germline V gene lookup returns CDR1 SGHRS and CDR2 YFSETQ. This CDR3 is CASSLDSPGTNTQYF. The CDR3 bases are TGCGCCAGCAGCTTGGACTCCCCAGGCACAAATACGCAGTATTTT.

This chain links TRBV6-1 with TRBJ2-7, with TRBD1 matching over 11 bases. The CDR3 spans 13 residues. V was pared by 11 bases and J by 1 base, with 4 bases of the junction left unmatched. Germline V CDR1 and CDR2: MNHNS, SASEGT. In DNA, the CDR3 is TGTGCCTGCCGGGACAGGGGGTCCTACGAGCAGTACTTC. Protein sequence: CACRDRGSYEQYF.

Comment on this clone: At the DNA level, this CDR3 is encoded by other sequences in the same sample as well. The CDR3 DNA is TGTGCCAGTAGTATAGAAGGAATTAGCAATCAGCCCCAGCATTTT. This sequence encodes CASSIEGISNQPQHF. This chain connects TRBV19 to TRBJ1-5; no reliable D call. CDR1 and CDR2 from the germline V gene are LNHDA and SQIVND (reference sequence). This CDR3 is built from 15 residues. Trimming pared 0 bases from V and 0 bases from J, leaving 6 bases between.

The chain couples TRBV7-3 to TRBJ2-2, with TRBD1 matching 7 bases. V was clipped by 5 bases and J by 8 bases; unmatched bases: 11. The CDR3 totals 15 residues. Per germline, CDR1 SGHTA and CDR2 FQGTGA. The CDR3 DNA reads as TGTGCCAGCAGCCCATCGACAGGGTATAAGGGGGAGCTGTTTTTT. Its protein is CASSPSTGYKGELFF.